This note documents a single TCR beta chain sequence. This clone's antigen is unknown. Per-nucleotide qualities are absent, and no much larger clonotype sits a single base away. The cohort consisted of 600 to 700 healthy bone marrow donors. At the time of sampling, all cohort members were nominally healthy, though unrecorded immune exposures were likely present. The donor was CMV seronegative and was included in the group of 352 seronegative cohort members. A peripheral blood sample was provided by each donor, and peripheral blood mononuclear cells were used for TCR beta sequencing. Genomic DNA extraction from the blood cell samples was performed with the Qiagen DNeasy Blood Extraction Kit. The data originate from a study of cytomegalovirus exposure and HLA in healthy donors (dated by TCRdb to between 2016 and 2019). With regard to the full study: According to an earlier analysis of 587 of the donors, roughly 180 million T cells yielded approximately 120 million unique TCR beta sequences and 276 Gb of sequence data. All discovery cohort repertoires had been generated on a single sequencing platform. To predict cytomegalovirus infection status, the study brought together high-throughput TCR immunosequencing, statistical association of individual TCRs with disease status, and machine learning. In an earlier analysis of 500 to 650 of the donors, high-throughput TCR beta sequencing was used to judge whether each TCR beta V gene segment behaved as functional or pseudogenic. The study aimed to test whether cataloging public T cell receptors could reveal signatures of past pathogen exposure. Rather than using new phenotypic data, the later analysis identified candidate immune exposures from TCR beta sequences and from how often those sequences occurred across donors. Across around 400 genotyped donors of the cohort, an average of approximately 220,000 unique TCR beta nucleotide sequences per donor were sequenced, and 15% to 20% of those sequences were non-productive. Because of strong linkage in the cohort, roughly five DR-DQ haplotypes were treated as single units for association and clustering. In addition to the first cohort of 666 subjects, a separate validation cohort of about 120 different subjects was used. The study used immunosequencing to profile the T cell repertoires of around 600 subjects and linked those repertoires to cytomegalovirus serostatus. Typing coverage differed by locus: A, B, C, DRB1 and DQB1 were typed in roughly 620-630 donors, DQA1 in approximately 520, DPA1 in approximately 610, and DPB1 in just under 490. Approximately 310 gigabases of sequencing data and approximately 93 million unique TCR sequences were included in an early release covering roughly 700 HLA-typed donors. Genome-wide SNP genotypes for about 65% of the 666 donors were used in a later genetic analysis, which treated that subset as a discovery cohort. Alongside the repertoire data, information on donor age, sex, ethnicity and CMV serostatus was compiled. The genetic ancestry cluster associated with self-reported Caucasian donors included about 84% of the roughly 400 genotyped donors. A later analysis re-examined previously published TCR beta repertoires from over 500 donors and added high-resolution HLA genotyping to investigate patterns of TCR occurrence. Class I and class II HLA loci were covered by the typing at four-digit resolution. Beyond this particular receptor, the publication reports: Sequencing depth was assumed to be roughly uniform across donors in the presence/absence analyses, though that assumption may not hold. In a later analysis, HLA-associated TCR beta chains showed more clonal expansion and lower generation probabilities than non-associated chains that were equally common. The sequencing pipeline was judged likely to have produced a cluster of highly shared sequence variants as a technical artifact. Because HLA typing was missing for some donors at each locus, association tests included only the typed subset. It was suggested by the authors that the approach could potentially be generalized to other disease states and immunological phenotypes. Some IMGT-functional V segments, including TRBV6-2 and TRBV6-3, could not be distinguished by the 87-base-pair reads and were therefore excluded. A total of fewer than 200 TCR beta chains were listed by the study as associated with cytomegalovirus. In vitro tests confirmed that a few of the cytomegalovirus-associated TCR beta chains recognize cytomegalovirus antigens. Compared with the roughly 670-donor mean, donors in an Asian-associated ancestry cluster had fewer N-insertions in productive TCRs, according to a later genetic analysis. A later analysis found that TCR association rates varied across HLA loci, with DRB1 alleles showing the most associated TCRs and HLA-C alleles the fewest. Most TCR sequences were observed very rarely across donors, whereas some public TCRs were present in many individuals. Most CMV-associated TCR beta chains appeared to be HLA-restricted in a later analysis, and the HLA associations seemed to be driven largely by CMV exposure. Correlated functional status among segregating V segments might reflect linkage disequilibrium, but an unknown experimental factor could not be ruled out. In a later analysis, several top co-occurrence clusters were reported to appear linked to parvovirus B19, influenza, CMV and Epstein-Barr virus. For the cohort, immune exposure information was limited to CMV serostatus. In both the original and validation cohorts, the classifier was reported to diagnose cytomegalovirus status with high specificity and sensitivity. The cohort was sequenced for TCR beta chains only, and without alpha or paired-chain data the features that could be detected were limited. An earlier analysis of approximately 600 of the donors showed that most TCR beta V segments appeared in productive rearrangements either about 87% or about 30% of the time, which broadly matched IMGT annotations. In a later genetic analysis, a missense DCLRE1C variant was associated with V-gene and J-gene trimming of TCR beta chains, and the association was replicated in an independent cohort. A further reported finding was that TCR beta sequences accurately predicted the HLA-A and HLA-B alleles for most subjects in the first cohort. Strong co-occurrence of HLA alleles, especially DR and DQ, made assigning TCR associations to individual alleles difficult. A later analysis associated 16,951 TCR beta sequences with specific HLA alleles at a false discovery rate of 0.05. Roughly 17 rarely observed V segments, including chromosome 9 orphons, were excluded from the earlier analysis of about 500 of the donors because counts were too low.

The junction shows trimming of 10 bases on V and 4 bases on J, plus 13 bases between the germline ends. As encoded in the germline V gene (reference sequence), CDR1 is SEHNR while CDR2 is FQNEAQ. The cysteine opens and the phenylalanine closes a CDR3 of 12 amino acids. Just the 36-base CDR3 DNA is kept, in frame starting at base 1. The method behind the library was the immunoSEQ multiplex PCR assay. For the multiplex PCR, a mixture combining 60 forward primers for TCR Vbeta segments and 13 reverse primers for TCR Jbeta segments was used. The CDR3 region of rearranged TCR beta genes was amplified from genomic DNA with a multiplex PCR assay. The Illumina HiSeq System was used to sequence the amplified TCR beta libraries as 87-base-pair reads. The authors' pipeline ran thus. In a later analysis, tens of millions of unique TCR beta chains were counted across the 500 to 850 repertoires, and roughly 10 million of these chains were shared by at least two donors. A nearest-neighbor algorithm error-corrected the raw reads and collapsed the reads into unique sequences, merging closely related sequences to remove PCR and sequencing errors. V, D and J gene segments were assigned by aligning CDR3 sequences to IMGT reference sequences. For a sequence to be retained, a match of at least six nucleotides was required to both a V gene segment and a J gene segment. A rearrangement was called productive if the CDR3 had no stop codons and remained in frame with V and J, and every other rearrangement was called non-productive. Following IMGT convention, CDR3 was defined as the stretch from the second conserved V-encoded cysteine to the conserved J-encoded phenylalanine. The earlier analysis of 587 of the donors excluded sequences that lacked an unambiguous match to a single V gene segment. In an earlier analysis of approximately 550 of the donors, V segments were called functional above 56.7% productive rearrangements and were called segregating when the between-donor standard deviation exceeded 5%. A statistical classification framework was developed to diagnose cytomegalovirus status using the catalog of TCR beta chain sequences. In a later analysis, V and J genes were assigned by comparing TCR nucleotide sequences against IMGT/GENE-DB human TR gene sequences. In a later analysis, CDR3 sequences and most-parsimonious VDJ recombination scenarios were assigned using the TCRdist pipeline. A later analysis defined each TCR beta chain by its CDR3 amino acid sequence plus V-gene family, and excluded reads lacking a unique V-gene family. To address suspected cross-contamination and a sequencing artifact, a later analysis removed several hundred highly shared, low-generation-probability nucleotide sequences. In a later analysis, a clonal expansion index for each public chain was calculated from normalized within-repertoire ranks of inferred template counts. In a later analysis, generation probabilities were computed using a VDJ recombination model fitted to out-of-frame rearrangements, and the results were checked against IGoR. In a later analysis, hypergeometric tests were used to score TCR-TCR, TCR-HLA and TCR-CMV co-occurrence, with a repertoire-size bias correction applied to TCR pairs. False discovery rates were estimated in a later analysis by permuting HLA or CMV assignments 20 times. In a later analysis, co-occurring TCRs were grouped using DBSCAN, and TCRdist sequence similarity was added for clustering within HLA-allele-positive subsets. Repertoires with fewer than 30,000 or more than 120,000 public chains, plus five repertoires with anomalous nucleotide sharing, were excluded from co-occurrence clustering. TCRdb limited this immuneACCESS table to in-frame rearrangements with V and J called. A share of clones is missing; checked studies link under half to unresolved V genes, and the rest is unexplained. V, J and clone size are taken as reported in that table, and D and trimming were inferred from the DNA itself. Counted in this sample were 130,000 to 150,000 clones; roughly 77% of them appeared once. Of the sample, about 2.2% falls within the top ten clones.

The source is a man under 40 in good health and CMV-seronegative. Sequenced material: PBMCs. The chain is encoded by TRBV7-9 joined to TRBJ2-5, with no confident D gene call. The DNA sequence is as follows: TGTGCCACCGAGAAGTCACGAGAGACCCAGTACTTC. This translates into CATEKSRETQYF.